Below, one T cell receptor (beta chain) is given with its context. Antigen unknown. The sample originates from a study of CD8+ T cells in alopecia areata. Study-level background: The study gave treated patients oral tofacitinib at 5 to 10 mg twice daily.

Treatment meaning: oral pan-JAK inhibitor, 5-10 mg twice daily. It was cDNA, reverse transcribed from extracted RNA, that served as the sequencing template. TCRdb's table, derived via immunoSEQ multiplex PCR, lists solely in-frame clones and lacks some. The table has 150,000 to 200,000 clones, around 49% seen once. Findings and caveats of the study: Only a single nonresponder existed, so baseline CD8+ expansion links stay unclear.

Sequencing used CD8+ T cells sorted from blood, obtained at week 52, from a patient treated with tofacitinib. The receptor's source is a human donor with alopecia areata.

CDR3 sequence: CASSLEGLEIHYGYTF. CDR3 sequence (DNA): TGTGCCAGCAGCTTGGAAGGGCTCGAGATTCACTATGGCTACACCTTC. V gene TRBV5-6 combines with J gene TRBJ1-2; D unresolved. CDR1 and CDR2 (germline): SGHDT, YYEEEE. Trimming shortened V by 0 bases and J by 3 bases, and 15 bases separated the two germline ends. This CDR3 has 16 residues.